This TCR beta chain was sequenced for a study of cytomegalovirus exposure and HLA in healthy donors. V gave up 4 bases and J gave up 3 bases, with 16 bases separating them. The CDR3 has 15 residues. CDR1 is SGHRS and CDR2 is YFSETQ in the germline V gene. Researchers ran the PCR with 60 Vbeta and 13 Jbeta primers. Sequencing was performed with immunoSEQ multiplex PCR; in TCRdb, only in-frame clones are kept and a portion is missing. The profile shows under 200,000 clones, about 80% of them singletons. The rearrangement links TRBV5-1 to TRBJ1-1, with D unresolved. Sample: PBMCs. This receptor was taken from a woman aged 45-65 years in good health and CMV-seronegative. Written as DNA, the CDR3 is TGCGCCAGCAGCCCCGGGAGAGCTTCGGACACTGAAGCTTTCTTT. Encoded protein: CASSPGRASDTEAFF.